The clone carrying this TCR beta chain has ten or more counts. Its antigen is as yet unknown. The read finishes 3 residues shy of the CDR3 end, and the germline J gene is used to complete it. This record belongs to a study of T cell clonality in common variable immunodeficiency. Points from the study as a whole: The cause of increased CVID clonality remains unclear without subpopulation sequencing. Fewer TCRbeta clones were shared among CVID subjects than controls.

This CDR3 contains 13 residues. Per the germline V gene, CDR1 is DFQATT and CDR2 is SNEGSKA (reference sequence). Trimming removed 6 bases at V and 9 bases at J, with 18 bases between. Data came from immunoSEQ multiplex PCR; TCRdb stores just in-frame clones and leaves some out. The sample gives 42,000 or so clones, none seen only once, and the top ten clones hold roughly 1.9%. The rearrangement joins TRBV20-1 to TRBJ2-1, with a possible D match to TRBD1 (6 bases). The source material was peripheral blood mononuclear cells. This clonotype originated in a person between 18 and 75 years old in good health. The CDR3 bases that were read are TGCAGTGCCGACCTAATAAGGGGGAGTGAG. Translation: CSADLIRGSE. The CDR3 in full is CSADLIRGSEQFF.